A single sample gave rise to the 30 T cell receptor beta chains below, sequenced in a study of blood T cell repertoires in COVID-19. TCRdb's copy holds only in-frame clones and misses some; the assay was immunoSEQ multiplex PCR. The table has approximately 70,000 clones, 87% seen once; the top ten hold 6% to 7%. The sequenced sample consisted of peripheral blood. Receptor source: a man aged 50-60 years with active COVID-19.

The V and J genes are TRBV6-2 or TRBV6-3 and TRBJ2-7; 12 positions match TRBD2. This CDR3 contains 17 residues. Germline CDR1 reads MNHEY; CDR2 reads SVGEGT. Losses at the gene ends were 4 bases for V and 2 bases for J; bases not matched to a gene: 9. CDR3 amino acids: CASSFRTSGAFTYEQYF. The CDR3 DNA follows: TGTGCCAGCAGTTTTCGGACTAGCGGGGCTTTCACCTACGAGCAGTACTTC.

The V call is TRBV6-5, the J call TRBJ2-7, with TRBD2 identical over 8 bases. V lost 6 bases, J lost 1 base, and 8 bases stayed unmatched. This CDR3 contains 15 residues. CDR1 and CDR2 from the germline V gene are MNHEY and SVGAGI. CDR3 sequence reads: CASSQAGGGSYEQYF. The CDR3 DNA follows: TGTGCCAGCAGCCAGGCGGGGGGTGGATCCTACGAGCAGTACTTC.

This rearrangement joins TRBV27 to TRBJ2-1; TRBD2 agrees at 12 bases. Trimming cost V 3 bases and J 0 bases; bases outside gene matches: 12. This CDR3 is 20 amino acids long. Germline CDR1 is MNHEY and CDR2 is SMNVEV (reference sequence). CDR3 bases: TGTGCCAGCAGTTTCTCGGTTCCTAGCGGGAGGGACCGCTCCTACAATGAGCAGTTCTTC. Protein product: CASSFSVPSGRDRSYNEQFF.

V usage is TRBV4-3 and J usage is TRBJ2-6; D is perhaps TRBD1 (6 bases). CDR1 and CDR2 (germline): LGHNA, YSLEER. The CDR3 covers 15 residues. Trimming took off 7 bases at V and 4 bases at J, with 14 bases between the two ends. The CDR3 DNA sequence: TGCGCCAGCAACGAAGGGGGATACGGGGCCAACGTCCTGACTTTC. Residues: CASNEGGYGANVLTF.

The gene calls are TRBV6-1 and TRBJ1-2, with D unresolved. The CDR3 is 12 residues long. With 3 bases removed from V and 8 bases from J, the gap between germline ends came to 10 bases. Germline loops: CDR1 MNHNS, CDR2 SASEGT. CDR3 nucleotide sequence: TGTGCCAGCAGTGAGAGGGCTGGGGGCTACACCTTC. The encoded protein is CASSERAGGYTF.

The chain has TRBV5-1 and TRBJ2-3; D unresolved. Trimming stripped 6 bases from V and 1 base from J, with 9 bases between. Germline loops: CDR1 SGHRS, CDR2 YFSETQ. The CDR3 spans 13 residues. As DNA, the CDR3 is TGCGCCAGCAAAGAGCCTGGCACAGATACGCAGTATTTT. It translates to CASKEPGTDTQYF. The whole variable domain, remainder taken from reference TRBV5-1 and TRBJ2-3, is KAGVTQTPRYLIKTRGQQVTLSCSPISGHRSVSWYQQTPGQGLQFLFEYFSETQRNKGNFPGRFSGRQFSNSRSEMNVSTLELGDSALYLCASKEPGTDTQYFGPGTRLTVL.

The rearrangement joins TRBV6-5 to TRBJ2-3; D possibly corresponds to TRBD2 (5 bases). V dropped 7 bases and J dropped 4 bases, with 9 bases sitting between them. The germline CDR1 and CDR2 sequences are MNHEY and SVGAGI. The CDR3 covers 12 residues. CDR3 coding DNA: TGTGCCAGCAAACTAGACTCAGATACGCAGTATTTT. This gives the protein CASKLDSDTQYF.

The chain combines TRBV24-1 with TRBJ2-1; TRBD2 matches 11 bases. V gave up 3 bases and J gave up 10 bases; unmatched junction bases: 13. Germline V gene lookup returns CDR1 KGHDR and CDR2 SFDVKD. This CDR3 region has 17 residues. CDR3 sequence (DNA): TGTGCCACCAGTGATGGGTTAGCGGGAGGGGACCCTCTGGAGCAGTTCTTC. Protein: CATSDGLAGGDPLEQFF.

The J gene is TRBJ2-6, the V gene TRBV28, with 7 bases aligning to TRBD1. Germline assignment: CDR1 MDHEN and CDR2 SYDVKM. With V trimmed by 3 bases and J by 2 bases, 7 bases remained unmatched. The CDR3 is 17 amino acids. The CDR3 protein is CASSFSDRVTGANVLTF. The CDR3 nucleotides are TGTGCCAGCAGTTTTTCCGACAGGGTAACTGGGGCCAACGTCCTGACTTTC.

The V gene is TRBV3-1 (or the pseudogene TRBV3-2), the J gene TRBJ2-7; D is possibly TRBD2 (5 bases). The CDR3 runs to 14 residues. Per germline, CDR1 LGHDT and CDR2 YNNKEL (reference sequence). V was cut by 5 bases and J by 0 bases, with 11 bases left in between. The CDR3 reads CASSNLRDSYEQYF. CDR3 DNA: TGTGCCAGCAGCAACCTACGGGACTCCTACGAGCAGTACTTC.

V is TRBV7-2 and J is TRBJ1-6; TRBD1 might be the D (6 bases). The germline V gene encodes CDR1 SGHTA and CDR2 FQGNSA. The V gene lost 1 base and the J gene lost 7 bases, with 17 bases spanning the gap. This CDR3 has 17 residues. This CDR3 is CASSLGRVRGSNSPLHF. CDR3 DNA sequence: TGTGCCAGCAGCTTAGGAAGGGTGAGGGGGTCCAATTCACCCCTCCACTTT.

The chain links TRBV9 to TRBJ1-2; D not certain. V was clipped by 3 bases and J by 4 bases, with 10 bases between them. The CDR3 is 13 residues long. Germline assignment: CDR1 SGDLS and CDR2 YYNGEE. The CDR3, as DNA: TGTGCCAGCAGCGACGGTTCGGGCTATGGCTACACCTTC. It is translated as CASSDGSGYGYTF.

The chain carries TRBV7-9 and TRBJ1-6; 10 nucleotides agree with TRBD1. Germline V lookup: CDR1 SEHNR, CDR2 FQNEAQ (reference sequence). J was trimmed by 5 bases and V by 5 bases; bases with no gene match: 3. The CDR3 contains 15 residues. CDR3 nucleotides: TGTGCCAGCAGCAGGGGGACAGGGGATAATTCACCCCTCCACTTT. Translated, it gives CASSRGTGDNSPLHF.

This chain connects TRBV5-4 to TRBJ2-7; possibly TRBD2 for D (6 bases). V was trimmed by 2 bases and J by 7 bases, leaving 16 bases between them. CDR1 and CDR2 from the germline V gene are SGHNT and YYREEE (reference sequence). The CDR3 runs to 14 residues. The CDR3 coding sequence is TGTGCCAGCAGCTTTAGCGGACCGGTTGGGGAGCAGTACTTC. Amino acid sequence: CASSFSGPVGEQYF. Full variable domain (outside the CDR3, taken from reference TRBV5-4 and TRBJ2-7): ETGVTQSPTHLIKTRGQQVTLRCSSQSGHNTVSWYQQALGQGPQFIFQYYREEENGRGNFPPRFSGLQFPNYSSELNVNALELDDSALYLCASSFSGPVGEQYFGPGTRLTVT.

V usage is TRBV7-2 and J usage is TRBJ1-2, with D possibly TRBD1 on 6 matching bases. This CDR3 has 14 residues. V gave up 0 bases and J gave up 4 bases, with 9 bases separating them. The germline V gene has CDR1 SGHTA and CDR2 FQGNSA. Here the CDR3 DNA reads TGTGCCAGCAGCTTAGCGAAGGACAGCTATGGCTACACCTTC. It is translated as CASSLAKDSYGYTF.

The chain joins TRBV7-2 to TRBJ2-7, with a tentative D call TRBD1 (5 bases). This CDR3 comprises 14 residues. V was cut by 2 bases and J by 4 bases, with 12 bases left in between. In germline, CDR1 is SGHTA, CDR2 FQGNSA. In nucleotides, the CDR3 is TGTGCCAGCAGCTTACACAGGAGCCGTTACGAGCAGTACTTC. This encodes CASSLHRSRYEQYF. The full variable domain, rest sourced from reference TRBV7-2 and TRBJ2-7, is GAGVSQSPSNKVTEKGKDVELRCDPISGHTALYWYRQSLGQGLEFLIYFQGNSAPDKSGLPSDRFSAERTGGSVSTLTIQRTQQEDSAVYLCASSLHRSRYEQYFGPGTRLTVT.

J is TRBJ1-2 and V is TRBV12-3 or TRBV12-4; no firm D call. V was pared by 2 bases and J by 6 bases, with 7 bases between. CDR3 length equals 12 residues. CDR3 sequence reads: CASSLTVDGYTF. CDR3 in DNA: TGTGCCAGCAGTTTAACGGTGGATGGCTACACCTTC.

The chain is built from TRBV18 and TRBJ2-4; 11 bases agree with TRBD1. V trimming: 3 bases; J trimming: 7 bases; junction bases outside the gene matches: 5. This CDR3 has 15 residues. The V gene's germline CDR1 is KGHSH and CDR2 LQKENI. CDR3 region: CASSPIGTGGNIQYF. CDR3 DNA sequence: TGTGCCAGCTCACCGATCGGGACAGGGGGGAACATTCAGTACTTC.

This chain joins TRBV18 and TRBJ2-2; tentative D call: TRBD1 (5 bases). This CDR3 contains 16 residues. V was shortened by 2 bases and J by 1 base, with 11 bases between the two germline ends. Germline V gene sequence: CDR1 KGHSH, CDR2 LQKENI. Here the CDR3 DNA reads TGTGCCAGCTCACCATTCACCCAGGGGAACACCGGGGAGCTGTTTTTT. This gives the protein CASSPFTQGNTGELFF.

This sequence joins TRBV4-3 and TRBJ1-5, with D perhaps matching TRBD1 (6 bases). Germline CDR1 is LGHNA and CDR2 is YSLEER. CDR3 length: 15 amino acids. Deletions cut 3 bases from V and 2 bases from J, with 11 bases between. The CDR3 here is CASSQDRSGNQPQHF. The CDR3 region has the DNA TGCGCCAGCAGCCAGGACAGATCAGGCAATCAGCCCCAGCATTTT.

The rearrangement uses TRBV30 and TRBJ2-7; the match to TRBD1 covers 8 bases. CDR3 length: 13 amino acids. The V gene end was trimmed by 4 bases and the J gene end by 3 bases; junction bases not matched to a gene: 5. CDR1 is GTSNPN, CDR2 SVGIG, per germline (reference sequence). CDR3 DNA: TGTGCCTGGATTGGACAGGGCAACTACGAGCAGTACTTC. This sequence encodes CAWIGQGNYEQYF.

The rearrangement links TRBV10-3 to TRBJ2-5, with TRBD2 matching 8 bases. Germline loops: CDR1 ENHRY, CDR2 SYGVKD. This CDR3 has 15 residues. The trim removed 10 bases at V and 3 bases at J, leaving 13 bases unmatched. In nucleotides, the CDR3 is TGTGCCACCTCGGAACAGCGGGGGCCGAAAGAGACCCAGTACTTC. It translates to CATSEQRGPKETQYF.

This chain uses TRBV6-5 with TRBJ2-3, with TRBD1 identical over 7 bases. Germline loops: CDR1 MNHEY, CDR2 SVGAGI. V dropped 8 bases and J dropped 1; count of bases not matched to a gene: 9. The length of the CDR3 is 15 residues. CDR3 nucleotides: TGTGCCAGCTGGGCAGGGGGTACCCGCACAGATACGCAGTATTTT. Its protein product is CASWAGGTRTDTQYF.

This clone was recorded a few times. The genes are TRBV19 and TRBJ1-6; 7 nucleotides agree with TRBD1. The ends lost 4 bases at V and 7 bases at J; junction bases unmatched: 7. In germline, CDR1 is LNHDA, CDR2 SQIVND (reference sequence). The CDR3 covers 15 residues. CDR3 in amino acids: CASSTYGTANSPLHF. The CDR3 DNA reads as TGTGCCAGTAGTACCTACGGGACAGCCAATTCACCCCTCCACTTT.

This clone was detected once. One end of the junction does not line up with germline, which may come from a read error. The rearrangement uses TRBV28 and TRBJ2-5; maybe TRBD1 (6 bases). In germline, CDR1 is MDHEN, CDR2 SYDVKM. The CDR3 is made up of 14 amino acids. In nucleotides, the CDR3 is TGTGCCGGCAGTCCGCCGACAGGCTCCGAGACCCAGTACTTC. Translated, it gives CAGSPPTGSETQYF. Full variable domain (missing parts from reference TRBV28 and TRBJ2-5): DVKVTQSSRYLVKRTGEKVFLECVQDMDHENMFWYRQDPGLGLRLIYFSYDVKMKEKGDIPEGYSVSREKKERFSLILESASTNQTSMYLCAGSPPTGSETQYFGPGTRLLVL.

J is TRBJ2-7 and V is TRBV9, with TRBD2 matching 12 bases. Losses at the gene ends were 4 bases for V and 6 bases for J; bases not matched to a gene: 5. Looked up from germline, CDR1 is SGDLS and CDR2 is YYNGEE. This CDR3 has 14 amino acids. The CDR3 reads CASSRTSGEIEQYF. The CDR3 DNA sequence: TGTGCCAGCAGCAGGACTAGCGGGGAGATCGAGCAGTACTTC.

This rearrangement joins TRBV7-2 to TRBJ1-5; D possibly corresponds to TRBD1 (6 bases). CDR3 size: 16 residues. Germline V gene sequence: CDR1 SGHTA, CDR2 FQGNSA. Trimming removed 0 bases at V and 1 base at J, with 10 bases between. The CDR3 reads CASSLAGGGSNQPQHF. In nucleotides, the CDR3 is TGTGCCAGCAGCTTAGCGGGAGGGGGGAGCAATCAGCCCCAGCATTTT.

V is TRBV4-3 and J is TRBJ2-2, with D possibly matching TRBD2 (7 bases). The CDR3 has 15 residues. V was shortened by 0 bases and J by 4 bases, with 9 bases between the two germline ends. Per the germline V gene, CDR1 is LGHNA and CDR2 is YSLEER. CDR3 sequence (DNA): TGCGCCAGCAGCCAAGAAAGGGGGGGCACCGGGGAGCTGTTTTTT. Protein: CASSQERGGTGELFF.

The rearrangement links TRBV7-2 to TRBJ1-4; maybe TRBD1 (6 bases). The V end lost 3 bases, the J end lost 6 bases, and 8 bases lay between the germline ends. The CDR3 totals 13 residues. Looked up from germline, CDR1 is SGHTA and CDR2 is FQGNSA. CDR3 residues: CASSLGAHEKLFF. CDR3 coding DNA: TGTGCCAGCAGCTTGGGGGCGCATGAAAAACTGTTTTTT.

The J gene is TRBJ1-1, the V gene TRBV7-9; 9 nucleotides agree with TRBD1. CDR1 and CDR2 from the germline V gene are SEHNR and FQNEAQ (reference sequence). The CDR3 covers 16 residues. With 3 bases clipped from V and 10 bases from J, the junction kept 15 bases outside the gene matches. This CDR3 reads CASSFHLTGQGTTAFF. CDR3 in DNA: TGTGCCAGCAGCTTTCATCTTACGGGACAGGGAACTACAGCTTTCTTT.